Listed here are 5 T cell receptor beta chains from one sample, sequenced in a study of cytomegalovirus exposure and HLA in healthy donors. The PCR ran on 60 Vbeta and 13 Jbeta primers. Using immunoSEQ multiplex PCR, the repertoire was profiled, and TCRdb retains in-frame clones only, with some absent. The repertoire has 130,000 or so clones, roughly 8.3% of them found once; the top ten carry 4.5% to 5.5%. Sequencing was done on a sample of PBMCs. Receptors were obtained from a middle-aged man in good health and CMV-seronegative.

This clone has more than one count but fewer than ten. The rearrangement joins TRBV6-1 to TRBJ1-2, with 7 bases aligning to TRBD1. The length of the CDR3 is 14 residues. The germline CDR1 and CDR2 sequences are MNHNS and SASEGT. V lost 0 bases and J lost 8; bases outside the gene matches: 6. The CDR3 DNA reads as TGTGCCAGCAGTGAAGCGCCCAACAGGGGAGGCTACACCTTC. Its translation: CASSEAPNRGGYTF.

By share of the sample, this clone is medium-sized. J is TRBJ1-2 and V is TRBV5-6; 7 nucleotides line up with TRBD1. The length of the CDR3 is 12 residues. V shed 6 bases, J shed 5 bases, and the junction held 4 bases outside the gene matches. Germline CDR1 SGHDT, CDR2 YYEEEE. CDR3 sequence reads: CASTQGVYGYTF. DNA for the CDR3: TGTGCCAGCACCCAGGGGGTTTATGGCTACACCTTC.

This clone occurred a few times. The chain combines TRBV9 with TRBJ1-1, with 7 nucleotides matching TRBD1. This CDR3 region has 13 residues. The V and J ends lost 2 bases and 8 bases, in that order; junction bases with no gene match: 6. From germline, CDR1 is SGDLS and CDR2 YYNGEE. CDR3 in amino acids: CASSVGTAVEAFF. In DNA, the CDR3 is TGTGCCAGCAGCGTGGGGACAGCAGTAGAAGCTTTCTTT.

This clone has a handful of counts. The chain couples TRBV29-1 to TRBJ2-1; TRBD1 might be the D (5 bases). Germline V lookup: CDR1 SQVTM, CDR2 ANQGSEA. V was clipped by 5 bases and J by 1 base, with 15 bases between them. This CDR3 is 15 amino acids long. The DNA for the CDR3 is TGCAGCGTTACCGGACATACGGCGTCCTACAATGAGCAGTTCTTC. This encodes CSVTGHTASYNEQFF.

The DNA for the CDR3 is TGTGCCAGCAGCACGGACAGGGGTGCCGGAAACACCATATATTTT. Protein sequence: CASSTDRGAGNTIYF. V is TRBV7-7 and J is TRBJ1-3; 9 bases align to TRBD1. Trimming cost V 5 bases and J 4 bases; bases outside gene matches: 6. This CDR3 comprises 15 residues. The germline V gene has CDR1 SSHAT and CDR2 FNYEAQ (reference sequence).